The rows below give T cell receptor beta chains drawn from one sample of a study of vaccination effects on CD4 cells after COVID-19. Their antigens are not known. Sequencing used immunoSEQ multiplex PCR; TCRdb keeps in-frame clones, though not all of them. The data hold some 24,000 clones, with less than 85% observed a single time. The starting material was CD4+ T cells from PBMCs cultured with SARS-CoV-2 spike peptides, obtained before COVID-19 vaccination. All receptors derive from a human donor who had a prior SARS-CoV-2 infection. Each CDR3 is given with its conserved first and last residue. Each record gives: D gene, V gene, clone size, J gene, CDR3 DNA, CDR3 protein. The D gene is left open where the match is weak. Clone size is shown for a subset of rows, as once, few, many or a class of expanded clone.

TRBD2	TRBV18	NA	TRBJ2-1	TGTGCCAGCTCCACGGGACTAGCGGGAGGGGATGAGCAGTTCTTC	CASSTGLAGGDEQFF
TRBD2	TRBV4-1	NA	TRBJ2-7	TGCGCCAGCAGCCAAGTGGGACTAGCGACCTACGAGCAGTACTTC	CASSQVGLATYEQYF
TRBD1	TRBV7-9	NA	TRBJ1-4	TGTGCCAGCAGCCTTTTGACAGGGGGAAATGAAAAACTGTTTTTT	CASSLLTGGNEKLFF
NA	TRBV30	few	TRBJ1-4	TGTGCCTGGGCGGGGAATGAAAAACTGTTTTTT	CAWAGNEKLFF
TRBD2	TRBV7-3	NA	TRBJ2-1	TGTGCCAGCAGCTCTCGCCCCCGCGGTAGCGGGAGCGTTGAGCAGTTCTTC	CASSSRPRGSGSVEQFF
NA	TRBV11-3	NA	TRBJ2-2	TGTGCCAGCAGCTCCGGGTGGCCTAACAACACCGGGGAGCTGTTTTTT	CASSSGWPNNTGELFF
NA	TRBV28	few	TRBJ1-5	TGTGCCAGCAGTCCACCAACAGGGTACAATCAGCCCCAGCATTTT	CASSPPTGYNQPQHF
NA	TRBV7-3	NA	TRBJ2-7	TGTGCCAGCAGCTTAGAAGGGGGTAAGCAGTACTTC	CASSLEGGKQYF
NA	TRBV5-1	NA	TRBJ2-2	TGCGCCAGCAGCTTGGTTGCCCACGCGAACACCGGGGAGCTGTTTTTT	CASSLVAHANTGELFF
NA	TRBV7-2	NA	TRBJ2-5	TGTGCCAGCAGCTTTTTCTCGGGCTCGGGCCGGGGGGAGACCCAGTACTTC	CASSFFSGSGRGETQYF
TRBD1	TRBV28	NA	TRBJ1-4	TGTGCCAGCAGTTTTGGGGACAGGGGTAATGAAAAACTGTTTTTT	CASSFGDRGNEKLFF
TRBD2	TRBV7-3	NA	TRBJ2-1	TGTGCCAGCAGCTTAAGGGCAGGACTAGCGGGATCCCGCTCCTACAATGAGCAGTTCTTC	CASSLRAGLAGSRSYNEQFF
NA	TRBV7-7	NA	TRBJ2-7	TGTGCTAGCAGCTCGAAAACAGGGACCGAGCAGTACTTC	CASSSKTGTEQYF
NA	TRBV9	NA	TRBJ2-1	TGTGCCAGCAGCGAAATCGGACTGGACTACAATGAGCAGTTCTTC	CASSEIGLDYNEQFF
NA	TRBV30	NA	TRBJ2-3	TGTGCCTGGAGTTGGGGAGATACGCAGTATTTT	CAWSWGDTQYF
NA	TRBV7-9	NA	TRBJ2-1	TGTGCCAGCAGCTTAAGTAGCGGTTACAATGAGCAGTTCTTC	CASSLSSGYNEQFF